The present TCR beta chain was sequenced within a study of blood T cell repertoires in COVID-19. Study-wide background: From the United States, Italy and Spain came samples of acute and convalescent COVID-19.

Produced via immunoSEQ multiplex PCR; TCRdb's table is partial and in-frame only. The table has around 99,000 clones, about 91% seen once; the top ten hold 6.8%. Germline V gives CDR1 MRHNA, CDR2 SNTAGT. After removal of 4 bases from V and 7 bases from J, the junction contained 4 bases not matched to a gene. The CDR3 runs to 14 residues. The source is a man aged 50-60 years with active or convalescent COVID-19. Source material: peripheral blood. The chain links TRBV6-4 to TRBJ1-6, with TRBD1 identical over 7 bases. The CDR3 loop reads CASSVTGENSPLHF. The CDR3 DNA follows: TGTGCCAGCAGTGTTACAGGGGAAAATTCACCCCTCCACTTT.